This T cell receptor (beta chain) was sequenced for a study of early T cells in non-severe SARS-CoV-2 infection. V dropped 4 bases and J dropped 6 bases, with 16 bases sitting between them. Germline V gives CDR1 SGHKS, CDR2 YYEKEE (reference sequence). CDR3 size: 15 residues. TCRdb re-analysed the 5' RACE reads in MiXCR, keeping a single row per CDR3 protein. In the table there are 70,000 to 80,000 distinct CDR3 sequences, around 12% of which are singletons. V gene TRBV5-5 combines with J gene TRBJ2-2; the D is unclear. Sequences were derived from whole blood, sampled at baseline. The clonotype was recovered from an adult who was a healthcare worker with PCR-confirmed SARS-CoV-2 infection or an uninfected control (not recorded which). The CDR3 region is CASSGRRTSAGELFF. The CDR3 DNA reads as TGTGCCAGCAGCGGACGGCGGACCTCTGCCGGGGAGCTGTTTTTT.